This is a list of T cell receptor beta chains from one sample in a study of CD8+CD57+ T cells in acquired aplastic anemia. Each CDR3 protein gets one entry after TCRdb re-called the reads with MiXCR. The table includes some 280,000 distinct CDR3 sequences, roughly half detected once. The sample was sorted CD4+, CD8+, or CD8+CD57+ T cells (not recorded which) from PBMCs. These receptors were obtained from a human donor with severe aplastic anemia or a healthy control (not recorded which). CDR3s include the opening cysteine and the closing phenylalanine or tryptophan. Fields, in order: D gene, J gene, clone size, V gene, CDR3 DNA, CDR3 protein. The D gene is left open where the match is weak. Clone size is stated in some rows and not others, as once, few, many or a class when expanded.

>TRBD2|TRBJ2-7|.|TRBV2
TGTGCCATCATAGCGGGATCCTCCTACGAGCAGTACTTC
CAIIAGSSYEQYF
>.|TRBJ1-5|few|TRBV7-3
TGTGCCAGCAGCGCGCAGGTAGCCCAGCCCCAGCATTTT
CASSAQVAQPQHF
>TRBD1|TRBJ1-6|many|TRBV6-5
TGTGCCAGCAGTTACTCGACAGGGTATAATTCACCCCTCCACTTT
CASSYSTGYNSPLHF
>.|TRBJ2-1|.|TRBV5-4
TGTGCCAGCAGCTTGAAAGATGGGTTTAATGAGCAGTTCTTC
CASSLKDGFNEQFF
>.|TRBJ1-1|.|TRBV7-3
TGTGCCAGCAGCTCTCACTATAGCGTGAACACTGAAGCTTTCTTT
CASSSHYSVNTEAFF
>.|TRBJ2-7|.|TRBV5-4
TGTGCCAGCAGCTTAAACGGCAACGCCGCCTACGAGCAGTACTTC
CASSLNGNAAYEQYF
>.|TRBJ1-1|.|TRBV9
TGTGCCAGCAGCGCCACCGGGGGAGGGTGGAACACTGAAGCTTTCTTT
CASSATGGGWNTEAFF
>.|TRBJ2-7|.|TRBV29-1
TGCAGCGTTGAAGGGTCCGGACAGTGGTCCTCCGAGCAGTACTTC
CSVEGSGQWSSEQYF
>.|TRBJ1-3|.|TRBV2
TGTGCCAGCAGTGGTGGGGTTCTCTCTGGAAACACCATATATTTT
CASSGGVLSGNTIYF
>TRBD2|TRBJ2-3|.|TRBV6-5
TGTGCCAGCAGAGGACTAGCGGGAACAGATACGCAGTATTTT
CASRGLAGTDTQYF
>.|TRBJ1-2|many|TRBV7-9
TGTGCCAGCAGCCAAGACAACTATGGCTACACCTTC
CASSQDNYGYTF
>.|TRBJ2-1|many|TRBV7-6
TGTGCCAGCAGCTTAGGATCGGGGTGGGATGAGCAGTTCTTC
CASSLGSGWDEQFF
>.|TRBJ1-3|.|TRBV27
TGTGCCAGCAGTCAGACAGGAGGACAAAACACCATATATTTT
CASSQTGGQNTIYF
>TRBD2|TRBJ2-5|many|TRBV7-2
TGTGCCAGCAGCTTAGGTCGTCGACTAGCGGGGGCAGAGACCCAGTACTTC
CASSLGRRLAGAETQYF
>TRBD1|TRBJ2-4|.|TRBV3-1
TGTGCCAGCAGCACAGGACAGGGGCGATCAGGAATTCAGTACTTC
CASSTGQGRSGIQYF
>.|TRBJ1-6|few|TRBV7-2
TGTGCCAGCAGCCGGCCAGGGATTACCTATAATTCACCCCTCCACTTT
CASSRPGITYNSPLHF
>TRBD1|TRBJ2-5|.|TRBV10-3
TGTGCCATCAGTGTGACAGGGGGGCAAGAGACCCAGTACTTC
CAISVTGGQETQYF
>TRBD2|TRBJ2-7|many|TRBV6-2/TRBV6-3
TGTGCCAGCAGTGACTGGACTAGCGCGGAGTACGAGCAGTACTTC
CASSDWTSAEYEQYF
>.|TRBJ2-3|many|TRBV19
TGTGCCAGTACCTCCCTCCGGGACACAGATACGCAGTATTTT
CASTSLRDTDTQYF
>.|TRBJ1-1|few|TRBV10-3
TGTGCCATCAGGGACCAGAGGAACACTGAAGCTTTCTTT
CAIRDQRNTEAFF
>TRBD1|TRBJ1-2|.|TRBV5-1
TGCGCCAGCAAGGAGGTAGACAGGGGGCAAGGCTACACCTTC
CASKEVDRGQGYTF
>.|TRBJ2-7|many|TRBV7-2
TGTGCCAGCAGCTTAGTTATGGGCCCGACCTACGAGCAGTACTTC
CASSLVMGPTYEQYF
>TRBD2|TRBJ2-7|many|TRBV12-5
TGTGCTAGTGGTTCTACCCCGGGAGGCGAGCAGTACTTC
CASGSTPGGEQYF
>TRBD1|TRBJ2-5|.|TRBV10-1
TGCGCCAGCAGTGAGTCGCCGGGACAGGGGGACCTAGAGACCCAGTACTTC
CASSESPGQGDLETQYF
>.|TRBJ1-2|.|TRBV12-3/TRBV12-4
TGTGCCAGCAGTTCGCTCGGGGGTTACTATGGCTACACCTTC
CASSSLGGYYGYTF
>TRBD2|TRBJ2-3|.|TRBV7-3
TGTGCCAGCAGCTTAGGGCTAGCGGGAGGCGCGGCAGATACGCAGTATTTT
CASSLGLAGGAADTQYF
>.|TRBJ2-1|.|TRBV29-1
TGCAGCGTTGGACGACAGCCCAATGAGCAGTTCTTC
CSVGRQPNEQFF
>.|TRBJ2-7|.|TRBV4-3
TGCGCCAGCAGCCAAGAGAGAATCCAGGGTTACGAGCAGTACTTC
CASSQERIQGYEQYF
>TRBD2|TRBJ2-5|.|TRBV7-9
TGTGCCAGCAGCTCGGTCTTTGCGGGGGGATACGATGAGACCCAGTACTTC
CASSSVFAGGYDETQYF
>.|TRBJ1-6|few|TRBV2
TGTGCATGTCAGGTCTTTAATTCACCCCTCCACTTT
CACQVFNSPLHF
>.|TRBJ1-2|few|TRBV10-2
TGCGCCAGCAGTGAGAAGGGTGACTATGGCTACACCTTC
CASSEKGDYGYTF
>.|TRBJ2-7|.|TRBV29-1
TGCAGCGTTGGGGACTGGGGAAGTAACGAGCAGTACTTC
CSVGDWGSNEQYF
>.|TRBJ2-3|.|TRBV24-1
TGTGCCACCAGTGACGTAGGGCAGGGAACAGATACGCAGTATTTT
CATSDVGQGTDTQYF
>TRBD1|TRBJ1-2|few|TRBV9
TGTGCCAGCAGCGTTATGGACAGGGTATATGGCTACACCTTC
CASSVMDRVYGYTF
>.|TRBJ2-7|few|TRBV15
TGTGCCACCAGCAATGACAGGAGCTACGAGCAGTACTTC
CATSNDRSYEQYF
>.|TRBJ2-7|.|TRBV3-1
TGTGCCAGCAGCCAGTCCCCCACGGCCGCCTACGAGCAGTACTTC
CASSQSPTAAYEQYF
>TRBD2|TRBJ2-5|.|TRBV5-1
TGCGCCAGCAGCTGGGGACTAGACCTAGAGACCCAGTACTTC
CASSWGLDLETQYF
>.|TRBJ1-1|.|TRBV7-9
TGTGCCAGCAGCGAGATCAAGAGTGAAGCTTTCTTT
CASSEIKSEAFF
>.|TRBJ1-2|.|TRBV20-1
TGCAGTGTTAAACCAGGGCGAGGTGGCTACACCTTC
CSVKPGRGGYTF
>.|TRBJ1-5|.|TRBV20-1
TGCAGTGCTAGTGAAATCCACCCCAATCAGCCCCAGCATTTT
CSASEIHPNQPQHF